This T cell receptor beta chain derives from a study of control samples from healthy donors and cancer patients. In this sample, this clone turned up once. V was clipped by 0 bases and J by 5 bases, with 10 bases between them. The CDR3 loop spans 15 amino acids. The V gene's germline CDR1 is MDHEN and CDR2 SYDVKM. Data came from immunoSEQ multiplex PCR; TCRdb stores just in-frame clones and leaves some out. The table lists under 200,000 clones, about 94% of them singletons, with around 9.3% in the top ten. The chain links TRBV28 to TRBJ2-2; D possibly corresponds to TRBD1 (5 bases). The sample was blood. This sequence originates from a woman aged 40 to 50 in good health. As DNA, the CDR3 is TGTGCCAGCAGTTTATGGCAGGGTCGGACCGGGGAGCTGTTTTTT. Protein product: CASSLWQGRTGELFF.